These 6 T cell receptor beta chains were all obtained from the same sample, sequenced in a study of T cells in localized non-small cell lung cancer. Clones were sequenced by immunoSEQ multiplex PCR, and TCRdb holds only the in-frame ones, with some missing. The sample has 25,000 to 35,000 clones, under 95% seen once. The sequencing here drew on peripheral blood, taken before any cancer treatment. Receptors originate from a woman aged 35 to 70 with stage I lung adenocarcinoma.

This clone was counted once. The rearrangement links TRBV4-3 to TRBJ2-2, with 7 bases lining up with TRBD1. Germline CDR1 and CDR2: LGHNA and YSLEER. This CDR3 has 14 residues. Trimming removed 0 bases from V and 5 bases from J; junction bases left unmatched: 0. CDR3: CASSQDRGTGELFF. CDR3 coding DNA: TGCGCCAGCAGCCAAGACAGGGGGACCGGGGAGCTGTTTTTT.

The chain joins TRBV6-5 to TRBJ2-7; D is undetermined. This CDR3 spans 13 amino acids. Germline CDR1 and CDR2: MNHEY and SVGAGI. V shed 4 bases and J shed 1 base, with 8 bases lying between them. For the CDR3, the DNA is TGTGCCAGCAGTTCTCCGTTTTCCTACGAGCAGTACTTC. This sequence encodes CASSSPFSYEQYF.

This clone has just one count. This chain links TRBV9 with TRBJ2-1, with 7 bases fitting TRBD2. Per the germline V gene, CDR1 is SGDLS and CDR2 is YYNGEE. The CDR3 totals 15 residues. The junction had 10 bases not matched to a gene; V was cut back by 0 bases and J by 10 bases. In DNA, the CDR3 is TGTGCCAGCAGCGTAGATTGGGACGGGGAGGGCGAGCAGTTCTTC. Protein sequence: CASSVDWDGEGEQFF.

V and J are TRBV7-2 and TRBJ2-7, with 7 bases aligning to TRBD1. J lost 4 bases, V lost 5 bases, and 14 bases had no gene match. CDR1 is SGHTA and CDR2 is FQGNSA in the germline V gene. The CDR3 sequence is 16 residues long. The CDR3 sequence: CASSPLTGTDIYEQYF. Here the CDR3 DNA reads TGTGCCAGCAGCCCGTTAACCGGGACAGATATTTACGAGCAGTACTTC.

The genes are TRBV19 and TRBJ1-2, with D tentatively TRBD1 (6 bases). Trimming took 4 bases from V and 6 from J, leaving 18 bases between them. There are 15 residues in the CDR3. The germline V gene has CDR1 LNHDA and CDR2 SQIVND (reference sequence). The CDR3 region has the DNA TGTGCCAGTAGTACCCCGGGGGACACGGATGATGGCTACACCTTC. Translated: CASSTPGDTDDGYTF.

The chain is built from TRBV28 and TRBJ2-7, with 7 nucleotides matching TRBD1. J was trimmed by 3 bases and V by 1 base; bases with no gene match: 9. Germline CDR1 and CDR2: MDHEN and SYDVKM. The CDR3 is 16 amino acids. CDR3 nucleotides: TGTGCCAGCAGTTTATCCGCAGGGGGACGTCTCTACGAGCAGTACTTC. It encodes CASSLSAGGRLYEQYF.